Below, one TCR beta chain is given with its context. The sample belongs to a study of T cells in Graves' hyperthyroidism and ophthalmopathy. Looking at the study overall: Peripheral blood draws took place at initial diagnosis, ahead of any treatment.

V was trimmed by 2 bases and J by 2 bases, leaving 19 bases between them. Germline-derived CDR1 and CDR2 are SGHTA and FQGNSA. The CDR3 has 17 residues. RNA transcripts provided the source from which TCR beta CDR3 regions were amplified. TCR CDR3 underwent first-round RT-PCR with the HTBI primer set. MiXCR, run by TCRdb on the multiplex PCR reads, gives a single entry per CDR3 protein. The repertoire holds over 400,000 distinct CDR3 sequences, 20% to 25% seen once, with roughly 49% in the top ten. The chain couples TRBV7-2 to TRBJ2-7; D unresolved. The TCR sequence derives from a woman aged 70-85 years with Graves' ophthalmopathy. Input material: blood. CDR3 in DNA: TGTGCCAGCAGCTTATGGTCAAGGAGATTTAGTCCCTACGAGCAGTACTTC. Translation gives CASSLWSRRFSPYEQYF.